The 9 T cell receptor beta chains reported below all come from one sample, sequenced in a study of neurological immune-mediated disorders. MiXCR, run by TCRdb on the 5' RACE reads, gives a single entry per CDR3 protein. This sample has roughly 27,000 distinct CDR3 sequences, with approximately 21% found just once. Sequenced material: PBMCs. These receptors were taken from a woman aged 60-75 years in good health.

This clonotype appeared many times. The chain has TRBV6-1 and TRBJ1-2; D unresolved. Germline V gene data show CDR1 as MNHNS and CDR2 as SASEGT. Trimming pared 10 bases from V and 8 bases from J, leaving 14 bases between. The CDR3 runs to 11 residues. The CDR3 sequence: CATGGFYGYTF. Written as DNA, the CDR3 is TGTGCCACCGGAGGGTTTTACGGCTACACCTTC.

This clonotype was counted at least ten times. The chain couples TRBV7-9 to TRBJ1-1, with D possibly being TRBD1 (5 bases). CDR1 and CDR2 (germline): SEHNR, FQNEAQ (reference sequence). V was shortened by 1 base and J by 3 bases, with 12 bases between the two germline ends. The CDR3 is made up of 15 amino acids. This CDR3 reads CASSLEGREDTEAFF. The DNA for the CDR3 is TGTGCCAGCAGCTTAGAAGGCAGGGAGGACACTGAAGCTTTCTTT.

This chain uses TRBV10-3 with TRBJ1-2; the match to TRBD1 covers 10 bases. CDR3 length: 14 amino acids. CDR1 is ENHRY, CDR2 SYGVKD, per germline. Losses at the gene ends were 4 bases for V and 7 bases for J; bases not matched to a gene: 6. CDR3 nucleotides: TGTGCCATCAGTGGACAGGGGGCATTTGTTGGCTACACCTTC. Translating gives CAISGQGAFVGYTF.

The table lists this clonotype with many counts. This rearrangement joins TRBV20-1 to TRBJ2-1, with D perhaps assigned TRBD1 or TRBD2 (5 bases each). CDR3 length equals 14 residues. Between the trimmed V and J ends, which lost 6 bases and 4 bases, there was a span of 16 bases. Germline CDR1 and CDR2: DFQATT and SNEGSKA (reference sequence). CDR3 bases: TGCAGTGCCGGGGCTGCGGACCCGTACAATGAGCAGTTCTTC. It yields the protein CSAGAADPYNEQFF.

On this clonotype itself: At one of its ends the junction is not consistent with the germline gene, which may arise from a read error. J is TRBJ2-7 and V is TRBV6-2 or TRBV6-3; weak D call: TRBD1 (6 bases). CDR3 size: 16 residues. Germline CDR1 reads MNHEY; CDR2 reads SVGEGT. The CDR3 region is CASSTRLWTASYERYF. CDR3 bases: TGTGCCAGCAGTACGCGTCTGTGGACAGCCTCCTACGAGCGGTACTTC.

There are many counts of this clonotype. The chain employs TRBV5-1 and TRBJ1-4; no clear D. Germline V gene data show CDR1 as SGHRS and CDR2 as YFSETQ. V dropped 0 bases and J dropped 12 bases, with 18 bases sitting between them. CDR3 length: 15 amino acids. CDR3 sequence: CASSLGQLTPEELFF. The CDR3 bases are TGCGCCAGCAGCTTGGGGCAGCTAACGCCTGAGGAACTGTTTTTT.

This clonotype was detected many times. The CDR3 is CASSHRVSNTEAFF. Here the CDR3 DNA reads TGTGCCAGCAGCCACCGCGTCAGTAACACTGAAGCTTTCTTT. V gene TRBV4-2 combines with J gene TRBJ1-1, with D unclear. Per germline, CDR1 LGHNA and CDR2 YNFKEQ. CDR3 size: 14 residues. Deletions cut 3 bases from V and 2 bases from J, with 10 bases between.

This clonotype was picked up many times. The chain is built from TRBV4-3 and TRBJ2-5; D is unclear. V lost 5 bases and J 2 bases, leaving 15 bases between the germline ends. This CDR3 region has 15 residues. Germline CDR1 and CDR2: LGHNA and YSLEER. The CDR3 coding sequence is TGCGCCAGCAGCGAGTCTAGTGGGCAACAAGAGACCCAGTACTTC. It encodes CASSESSGQQETQYF.

This clonotype was seen ten or more times. V gene TRBV7-2 combines with J gene TRBJ2-1; no firm D call. The V and J ends lost 1 base and 6 bases respectively, with 10 bases between them. Per germline, CDR1 SGHTA and CDR2 FQGNSA. This CDR3 region has 14 residues. CDR3 region: CASSLGSTGNEQFF. The CDR3 DNA is TGTGCCAGCAGCTTAGGATCCACCGGCAATGAGCAGTTCTTC.